These 20 T cell receptor beta chains originate from one sample sequenced in a study of regulatory T cells in long-lasting Graves disease. HTBI primers from iRepertoire and Arm-PCR of CDR3 regions yielded the TCR beta libraries. TCRdb re-called the multiplex PCR reads with MiXCR, one entry per CDR3 protein. The repertoire consists of 600,000 to 800,000 distinct CDR3 sequences, with around 30% occurring once and the leading ten covering 40% to 50%. Time point: persistent/refractory GD, antithyroid drugs over 5 years with positive TRAb. The TCR library used RNA extracted from PBMCs. The sample was peripheral blood mononuclear cells (PBMCs), taken when the disease was refractory, from a patient treated with antithyroid drugs. Receptor source: a female donor with Graves disease.

V is TRBV20-1 and J is TRBJ1-5; 8 positions match TRBD1. The CDR3 covers 15 residues. V shed 3 bases and J 5 bases; nucleotides not matched to a gene: 9. Germline V lookup: CDR1 DFQATT, CDR2 SNEGSKA (reference sequence). The CDR3 sequence: CSASRADRVDQPQHF. CDR3 in DNA: TGCAGTGCTAGTAGGGCGGACAGGGTGGATCAGCCCCAGCATTTT.

The chain links TRBV5-1 to TRBJ2-7; TRBD1 might be the D (6 bases). V was cut by 4 bases and J by 4 bases, with 12 bases left in between. Germline V lookup: CDR1 SGHRS, CDR2 YFSETQ. This CDR3 spans 13 amino acids. Written as DNA, the CDR3 is TGCGCCAGCAGCACCATGGACAGTTACGAGCAGTACTTC. Its translation: CASSTMDSYEQYF. The variable domain in full, with the rest retrieved from reference TRBV5-1 and TRBJ2-7, is KAGVTQTPRYLIKTRGQQVTLSCSPISGHRSVSWYQQTPGQGLQFLFEYFSETQRNKGNFPGRFSGRQFSNSRSEMNVSTLELGDSALYLCASSTMDSYEQYFGPGTRLTVT.

This clonotype was seen repeatedly, ten times or more. The CDR3 DNA follows: TGCAGTGCTAAGGGGCAGGGGGCCAATAACTATGGCTACACCTTC. Encoded protein: CSAKGQGANNYGYTF. The chain uses TRBV20-1 and TRBJ1-2, with 8 bases matching TRBD1. This CDR3 comprises 15 residues. Germline V gives CDR1 DFQATT, CDR2 SNEGSKA (reference sequence). Trimming cost V 4 bases and J 1 base; bases outside gene matches: 8.

The DNA of the CDR3 is TGCGCCAGCAGCTTGGGCTACAGACCTACGAACACTGAAGCTTTCTTT. Residues: CASSLGYRPTNTEAFF. The chain employs TRBV5-1 and TRBJ1-1; unclear D gene. V lost 0 bases and J lost 1, with 13 bases in between. Germline V gene data show CDR1 as SGHRS and CDR2 as YFSETQ. The length of the CDR3 is 16 residues.

This clonotype was picked up a small number of times. The rearrangement joins TRBV29-1 to TRBJ1-1, with TRBD1 matching 7 bases. This CDR3 is 14 amino acids long. Trimming cost V 4 bases and J 0 bases; bases outside gene matches: 5. Looked up from germline, CDR1 is SQVTM and CDR2 is ANQGSEA. Here the CDR3 reads CSVGGGTVNTEAFF. CDR3 nucleotide sequence: TGCAGCGTTGGAGGGGGGACAGTGAACACTGAAGCTTTCTTT.

On this clonotype: A much larger clone differs from this one at a single base, so this may be a read error. This chain uses TRBV2 with TRBJ1-2, with a weak D call TRBD1 (5 bases). This CDR3 spans 14 amino acids. In germline, CDR1 is SNHLY, CDR2 FYNNEI. Written as DNA, the CDR3 is TGTGCCAGCAATGAAAAGGGACCGAATGTAGGCTACACCTTC. Its protein is CASNEKGPNVGYTF.

Only a few counts were recorded for this clonotype. The chain joins TRBV7-9 to TRBJ2-5; D uncertain. This CDR3 has 14 residues. V was pared by 0 bases and J by 2 bases, with 7 bases between. CDR1 is SEHNR and CDR2 is FQNEAQ in the germline V gene (reference sequence). In DNA, the CDR3 is TGTGCCAGCAGCTTAGCAATGGAGCAAGAGACCCAGTACTTC. Amino acid sequence: CASSLAMEQETQYF.

This rearrangement joins TRBV30 to TRBJ2-7, with D possibly matching TRBD1 (6 bases). V lost 0 bases, J lost 5 bases, and 14 bases lay in between. The CDR3 spans 14 residues. Germline lookup yields CDR1 GTSNPN and CDR2 SVGIG (reference sequence). The CDR3 sequence is CAWSVKGGFHEQYF. The CDR3, as DNA: TGTGCCTGGAGTGTAAAAGGGGGATTCCACGAGCAGTACTTC.

The table lists this clonotype with a few counts. The CDR3 nucleotides read TGCGCCAGCAGCCCGACCATAGCGGGAGTGGGCACCGGGGAGCTGTTTTTT. Protein: CASSPTIAGVGTGELFF. V is TRBV5-1 and J is TRBJ2-2, with TRBD2 matching over 9 bases. CDR3 size: 17 residues. The germline V gene encodes CDR1 SGHRS and CDR2 YFSETQ. The trim removed 4 bases at V and 4 bases at J, leaving 11 bases unmatched. Looking up the rest from reference TRBV5-1 and TRBJ2-2 gives the full variable domain: KAGVTQTPRYLIKTRGQQVTLSCSPISGHRSVSWYQQTPGQGLQFLFEYFSETQRNKGNFPGRFSGRQFSNSRSEMNVSTLELGDSALYLCASSPTIAGVGTGELFFGEGSRLTVL.

This clonotype was recorded a few times. The rearrangement links TRBV10-1 to TRBJ2-7, with a tentative D call TRBD2 (5 bases). The germline gives CDR1 WNHNN, CDR2 SYGVQD (reference sequence). The CDR3 contains 13 residues. V dropped 5 bases and J dropped 2 bases, with 10 bases sitting between them. This CDR3 reads CASSKTGTYEQYF. The CDR3, as DNA: TGCGCCAGCAGTAAGACGGGAACCTACGAGCAGTACTTC.

This clonotype was found a few times. The chain links TRBV19 to TRBJ1-2; TRBD1 aligns across 7 bases. CDR3 length equals 14 residues. J was trimmed by 0 bases and V by 6 bases; bases with no gene match: 4. Germline V CDR1 and CDR2: LNHDA, SQIVND (reference sequence). The CDR3 protein is CASRGTVPNYGYTF. CDR3 nucleotide sequence: TGTGCCAGTAGGGGGACAGTCCCTAACTATGGCTACACCTTC.

This clonotype was recorded many times. The CDR3 spells CASSLGTTNTGELFF. The DNA of the CDR3 is TGTGCCAGCAGTTTAGGGACAACGAACACCGGGGAGCTGTTTTTT. The V call is TRBV28, the J call TRBJ2-2, with D perhaps TRBD1 (6 bases). CDR1 is MDHEN and CDR2 is SYDVKM in the germline V gene. The CDR3 length is 15 residues. V lost 2 bases and J lost 0, with 7 bases in between.

The V gene is TRBV7-2, the J gene TRBJ1-1, with 7 bases aligning to TRBD1. Unmatched junction bases numbered 10, after V lost 5 bases and J lost 4 bases. Germline V gene lookup returns CDR1 SGHTA and CDR2 FQGNSA. This CDR3 is 15 amino acids long. The CDR3 nucleotides read TGTGCCAGCAGCCACGAGACAGGGCCAAGCACTGAAGCTTTCTTT. Translated, it gives CASSHETGPSTEAFF.

This clonotype turned up a few times. J is TRBJ1-2 and V is TRBV6-1; D is unclear. CDR1 is MNHNS and CDR2 is SASEGT in the germline V gene. Deletions cut 5 bases from V and 5 bases from J, with 15 bases between. This CDR3 spans 14 amino acids. Written as DNA, the CDR3 is TGTGCCAGCAGTCCGGCGGAGACTGGTTATGGCTACACCTTC. The encoded protein is CASSPAETGYGYTF.

This clonotype appeared a few times. The genes are TRBV3-1 and TRBJ1-2; D may be TRBD1 (5 bases). Trimming took 0 bases from V and 1 from J, leaving 15 bases between them. The CDR3 is 17 residues long. CDR1 and CDR2 (germline): LGHDT, YNNKEL (reference sequence). The CDR3 loop reads CASSQDQGPSINYGYTF. The CDR3 nucleotides read TGTGCCAGCAGCCAAGATCAGGGACCCTCCATTAACTATGGCTACACCTTC.

The chain uses TRBV20-1 and TRBJ2-7; D perhaps matches TRBD2 (6 bases). The CDR3 is 15 residues long. Looked up from germline, CDR1 is DFQATT and CDR2 is SNEGSKA (reference sequence). V was pared by 3 bases and J by 5 bases, with 20 bases between. CDR3 coding DNA: TGCAGTGCTAGCCCCGGGATAGCGGAATCTGACGAGCAGTACTTC. This sequence encodes CSASPGIAESDEQYF.

This clonotype appeared a few times. The chain is built from TRBV20-1 and TRBJ2-5; D is undetermined. The CDR3 is 10 residues long. Trimming cost V 5 bases and J 3 bases, with 4 bases left between them. Germline V gene sequence: CDR1 DFQATT, CDR2 SNEGSKA (reference sequence). CDR3 sequence reads: CSAAKETQYF. The CDR3 DNA reads TGCAGTGCTGCTAAAGAGACCCAGTACTTC.

The DNA of the CDR3 is TGTGCCGCACAGGGGGTAAACCAAGAGACCCAGTACTTC. Residues: CAAQGVNQETQYF. The chain carries TRBV10-3 and TRBJ2-5, with 8 bases identical to TRBD1. In germline, CDR1 is ENHRY, CDR2 SYGVKD. After removal of 11 bases from V and 0 bases from J, the junction contained 5 bases not matched to a gene. The CDR3 is made up of 13 amino acids.

In its sample, this clonotype was seen a few times. V is TRBV19 and J is TRBJ1-1; no reliable D call. Trimming took 7 bases from V and 5 from J, leaving 14 bases between them. The CDR3 contains 13 residues. The germline V gene has CDR1 LNHDA and CDR2 SQIVND (reference sequence). As DNA, the CDR3 is TGTGCCAGTATTGGGTCAGCGATGACTGAAGCTTTCTTT. It translates to CASIGSAMTEAFF.

V gene TRBV6-1 combines with J gene TRBJ1-1, with D tentatively TRBD1 (6 bases). From germline, CDR1 is MNHNS and CDR2 SASEGT. V was cut by 5 bases and J by 6 bases, with 19 bases left in between. This CDR3 has 15 amino acids. In DNA, the CDR3 is TGTGCCAGCAGTACTCCTCGGAGGACAGCCTCTGAAGCTTTCTTT. Its protein is CASSTPRRTASEAFF.